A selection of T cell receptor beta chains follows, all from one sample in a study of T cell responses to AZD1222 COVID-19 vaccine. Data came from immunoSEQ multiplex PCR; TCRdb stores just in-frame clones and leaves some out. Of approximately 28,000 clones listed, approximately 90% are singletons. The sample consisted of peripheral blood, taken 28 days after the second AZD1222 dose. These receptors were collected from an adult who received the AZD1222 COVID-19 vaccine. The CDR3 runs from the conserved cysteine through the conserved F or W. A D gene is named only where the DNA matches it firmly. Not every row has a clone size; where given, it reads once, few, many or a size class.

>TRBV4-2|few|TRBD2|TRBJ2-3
TGTGCCAGCAGCCAAGACAGGGCGGGAGGCACAGATACGCAGTATTTT
CASSQDRAGGTDTQYF
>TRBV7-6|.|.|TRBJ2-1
TGTGCCAGCAGCTTCTCACAGGGCTTGACCTACAATGAGCAGTTCTTC
CASSFSQGLTYNEQFF
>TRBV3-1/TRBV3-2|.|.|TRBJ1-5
TGTGCCAGCAGCCAGGAGGGGCTCAATCAGCCCCAGCATTTT
CASSQEGLNQPQHF
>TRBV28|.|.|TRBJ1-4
TGTGCCAGCAGTTCGGACAGAACAACTAATGAAAAACTGTTTTTT
CASSSDRTTNEKLFF
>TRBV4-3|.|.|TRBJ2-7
TGCGCCAGCAGCCAAGACAGGCAGGCGTCTAGAGACGAGCAGTACTTC
CASSQDRQASRDEQYF
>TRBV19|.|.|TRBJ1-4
TGTGCCAGTAGTAGACAGTCAACTAATGAAAAACTGTTTTTT
CASSRQSTNEKLFF
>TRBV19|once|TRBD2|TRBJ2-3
TGTGCCAGTACCTCCGGGACTAGCGCAGATACGCAGTATTTT
CASTSGTSADTQYF
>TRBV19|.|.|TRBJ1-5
TGTGCCAGTAGTCTCCGACAGGCCTCCGGGCAGCCCCAGCATTTT
CASSLRQASGQPQHF
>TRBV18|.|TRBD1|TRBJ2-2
TGTGCCAGCTCTTCTACAGGGGGCACCGGGGAGCTGTTTTTT
CASSSTGGTGELFF
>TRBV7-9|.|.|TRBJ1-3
TGTGCCAGCAGCTCCTGGGGAAGGGGCTCTGGAAACACCATATATTTT
CASSSWGRGSGNTIYF
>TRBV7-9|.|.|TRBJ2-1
TGTGCCAGCAGCTTAGAGGCAGGGTCATCTAGGAATGAGCAGTTCTTC
CASSLEAGSSRNEQFF
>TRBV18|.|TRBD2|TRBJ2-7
TGTGCCAGCTCACTAAGGGCGGGACTAGCGGGTGCGCACTACGAGCAGTACTTC
CASSLRAGLAGAHYEQYF
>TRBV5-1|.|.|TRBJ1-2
TGCGCCAGCAGCTTGGATATAGGAGCTAACTATGGCTACACCTTC
CASSLDIGANYGYTF
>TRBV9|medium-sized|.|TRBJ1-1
TGTGCCAGCAGCCCCCCCGCAGGGGCAGAAACTGAAGCTTTCTTT
CASSPPAGAETEAFF
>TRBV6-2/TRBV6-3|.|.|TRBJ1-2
TGTGCCAGCAGTTACGAGGTTCGGTATGGCTACACCTTC
CASSYEVRYGYTF
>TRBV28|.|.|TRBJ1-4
TGTGCCAGCAGTTTAGGGCAGGGGAATGAAAAACTGTTTTTT
CASSLGQGNEKLFF
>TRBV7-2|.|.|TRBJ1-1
TGTGCCAGCACCGTTGGGGGGCGGAACACTGAAGCTTTCTTT
CASTVGGRNTEAFF
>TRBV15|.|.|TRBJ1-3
TGTGCCACCAGCAGAGGAAGTTACCCCAACTCTGGAAACACCATATATTTT
CATSRGSYPNSGNTIYF
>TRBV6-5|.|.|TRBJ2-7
TGTGCCAGCAGGAGGGGAGACTACGAGCAGTACTTC
CASRRGDYEQYF
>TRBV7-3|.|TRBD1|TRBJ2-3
TGTGCCAGCAGCTCGGGACAGGGCGATACGCAGTATTTT
CASSSGQGDTQYF
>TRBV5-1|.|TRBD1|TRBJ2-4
TGCGCCAGCAGCAGGGGACAGGTAGAGGACATTCAGTACTTC
CASSRGQVEDIQYF
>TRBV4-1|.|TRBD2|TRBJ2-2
TGCGCCAGCAGCCAGCTTAGCGGGATTGGTGTGGGGGAGCTGTTTTTT
CASSQLSGIGVGELFF
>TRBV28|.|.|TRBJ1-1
TGTGCCAGCAGCCCTGGACGGTTTGAAGCTTTCTTT
CASSPGRFEAFF
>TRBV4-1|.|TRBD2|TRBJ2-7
TGCGCCAGCAGCCGCAATTTAGCGGGAGGAGGGTACGAGCAGTACTTC
CASSRNLAGGGYEQYF
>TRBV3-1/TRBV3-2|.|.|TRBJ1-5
TGTGCCAGCAGCCACCTGGATCAGCCCCAGCATTTT
CASSHLDQPQHF
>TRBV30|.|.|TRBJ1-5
TGTGCCTGGAGCGCGGGCAAAATTAGCAATCAGCCCCAGCATTTT
CAWSAGKISNQPQHF
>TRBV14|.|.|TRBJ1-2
TGTGCCAGCAGCCAAGATCTCTACTTCTATGGCTACACCTTC
CASSQDLYFYGYTF
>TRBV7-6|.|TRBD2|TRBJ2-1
TGTGCCAGCAGCTTAGTAGCGGGAGACAATGAGCAGTTCTTC
CASSLVAGDNEQFF
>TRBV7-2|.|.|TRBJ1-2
TGTGCCAGCAGCTCTGAACAGGGACTCTATGGCTACACCTTC
CASSSEQGLYGYTF
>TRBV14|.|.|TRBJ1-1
TGTGCCAGCAGCCCCCTTTTTGGGAACACTGAAGCTTTCTTT
CASSPLFGNTEAFF
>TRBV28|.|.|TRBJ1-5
TGTGCCAGGCGCAGGGTAGGGGATCAGCCCCAGCATTTT
CARRRVGDQPQHF
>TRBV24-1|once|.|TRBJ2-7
TGTGCCACCAGTGAAGGGGGACGTTACGAGCAGTACTTC
CATSEGGRYEQYF
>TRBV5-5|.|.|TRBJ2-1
TGTGCCAGCAGCTTGTTCAGAAACAATGAGCAGTTCTTC
CASSLFRNNEQFF
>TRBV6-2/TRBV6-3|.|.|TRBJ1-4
TGTGCCAGCAGTGTGGTAGGCGAAAAACTGTTTTTT
CASSVVGEKLFF
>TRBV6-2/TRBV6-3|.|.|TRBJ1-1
TGTGCCAGCAGTATGACCGGGACCGCGAACACTGAAGCTTTCTTT
CASSMTGTANTEAFF
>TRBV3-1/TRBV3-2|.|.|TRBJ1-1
TGTGCCAGCAGTTACAGGGCGAACACTGAAGCTTTCTTT
CASSYRANTEAFF
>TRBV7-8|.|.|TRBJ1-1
TGTGCCAGCAGCTTAGGGCAGGGAAACTTGGGCACTGAAGCTTTCTTT
CASSLGQGNLGTEAFF
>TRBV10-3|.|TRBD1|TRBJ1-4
TGTGCCATCAGTGAGGAGGGGGCGACTAATGAAAAACTGTTTTTT
CAISEEGATNEKLFF
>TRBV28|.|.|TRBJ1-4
TGTGCCAGCAGTCCCGGGACCCATAATGAAAAACTGTTTTTT
CASSPGTHNEKLFF
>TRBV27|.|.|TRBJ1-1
TGTGCCAGCAGCCTTGCGGGACGGTTGAACACTGAAGCTTTCTTT
CASSLAGRLNTEAFF
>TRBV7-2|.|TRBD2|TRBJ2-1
TGTGCCAGCAGCGCGGGACTAGCGGGAGTTTATGAGCAGTTCTTC
CASSAGLAGVYEQFF
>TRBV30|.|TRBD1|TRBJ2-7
TGTGCCTGGTCCCGGGACAGGGGCGTCTACGAGCAGTACTTC
CAWSRDRGVYEQYF
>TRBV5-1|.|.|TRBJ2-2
TGCGCCAGCAGGGACGCATCTAACACCGGGGAGCTGTTTTTT
CASRDASNTGELFF
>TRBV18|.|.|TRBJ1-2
TGTGCCAGCAACTTCCTAGGACGAGGGTTGGGCGATGGCTACACCTTC
CASNFLGRGLGDGYTF
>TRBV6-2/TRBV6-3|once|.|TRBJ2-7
TGTGCCAGCAGGCCTTGGCAGGGAGACCAGTCCTACGAGCAGTACTTC
CASRPWQGDQSYEQYF
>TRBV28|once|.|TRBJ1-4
TGTGCCAGCAGTTCCCTACCCCTCAATGAAAAACTGTTTTTT
CASSSLPLNEKLFF
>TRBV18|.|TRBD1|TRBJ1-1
TGTGCCAGCTCACCGATACAGGGGTCCACTGAAGCTTTCTTT
CASSPIQGSTEAFF
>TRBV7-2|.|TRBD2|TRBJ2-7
TGTGCCAGCAGCTCCCTCGGGGGAGGGCGGGAGCGGGTCGAGCAGTACTTC
CASSSLGGGRERVEQYF
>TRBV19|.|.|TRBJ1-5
TGTGCCAGTATGGAGAGGTATCAGCCCCAGCATTTT
CASMERYQPQHF